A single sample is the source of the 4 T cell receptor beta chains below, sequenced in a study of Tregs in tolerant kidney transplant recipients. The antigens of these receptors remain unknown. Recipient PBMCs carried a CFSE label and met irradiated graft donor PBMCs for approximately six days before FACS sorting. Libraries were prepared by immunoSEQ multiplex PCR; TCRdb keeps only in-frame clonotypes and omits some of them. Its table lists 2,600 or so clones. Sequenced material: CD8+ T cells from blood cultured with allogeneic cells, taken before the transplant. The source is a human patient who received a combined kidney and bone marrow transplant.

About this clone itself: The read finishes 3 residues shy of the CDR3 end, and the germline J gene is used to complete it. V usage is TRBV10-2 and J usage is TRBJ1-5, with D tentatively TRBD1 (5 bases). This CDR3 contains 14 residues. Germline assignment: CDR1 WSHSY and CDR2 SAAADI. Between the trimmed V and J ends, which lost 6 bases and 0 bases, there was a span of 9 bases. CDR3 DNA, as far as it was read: TGCGCCAGCAGCGGACATTTTAGCAATCAGCCC. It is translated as CASSGHFSNQP. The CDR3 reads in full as CASSGHFSNQPQHF.

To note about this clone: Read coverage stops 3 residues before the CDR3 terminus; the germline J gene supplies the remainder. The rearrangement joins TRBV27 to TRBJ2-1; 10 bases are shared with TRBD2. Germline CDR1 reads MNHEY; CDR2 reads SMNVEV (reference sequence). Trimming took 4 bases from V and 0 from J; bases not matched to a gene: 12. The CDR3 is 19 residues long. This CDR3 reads CASSSSGRAYNPSYNEQFF. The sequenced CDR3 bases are TGTGCCAGCAGTTCGAGCGGGAGGGCCTATAACCCCTCCTACAATGAG.

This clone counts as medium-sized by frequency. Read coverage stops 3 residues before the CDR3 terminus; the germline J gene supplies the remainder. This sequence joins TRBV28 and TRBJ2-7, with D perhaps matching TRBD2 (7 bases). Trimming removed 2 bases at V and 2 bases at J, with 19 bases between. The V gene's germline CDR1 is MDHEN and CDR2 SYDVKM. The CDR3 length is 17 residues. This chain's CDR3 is CASSLPYTGRVTYEQYF. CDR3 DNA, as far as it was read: TGTGCCAGCAGTTTACCTTATACAGGGAGGGTTACCTACGAG.

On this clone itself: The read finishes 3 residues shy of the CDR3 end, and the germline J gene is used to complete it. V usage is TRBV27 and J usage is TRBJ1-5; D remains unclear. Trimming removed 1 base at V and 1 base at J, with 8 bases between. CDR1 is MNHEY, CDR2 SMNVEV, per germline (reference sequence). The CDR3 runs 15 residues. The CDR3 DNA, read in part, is TGTGCCAGCAGTTTATTTTCGGGGAGCAATCAGCCC. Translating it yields CASSLFSGSNQP. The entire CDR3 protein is CASSLFSGSNQPQHF.